Below, one TCR beta chain is given with its context. There is no known antigen for this receptor. No base qualities exist here, and no much larger clone lies one base off it. The trial excluded patients who had a history of autoimmune disease or were on systemic immunosuppression. Peripheral blood for TCR sequencing was collected from all dose cohorts at baseline, on cycle 4 day 1, and on cycle 7 day 1. The samples were drawn from a first-in-human, open-label, multicenter phase I dose-escalation trial of ivuxolimab. The trial enrolled adults with locally advanced or metastatic head and neck squamous cell, hepatocellular, melanoma or renal cell carcinoma. Before TCR sequencing, CD4+ and CD8+ T cells were separately sorted from peripheral blood. The data were taken from a study of OX40 agonist ivuxolimab in advanced cancers. About the full investigation: Ivuxolimab was an agonistic, fully human IgG2 monoclonal antibody directed against OX40 (CD134), a costimulatory receptor. Partial responses occurred in three dose-escalation patients, of whom one had hepatocellular carcinoma and two had cutaneous melanoma. Of the roughly 53 patients in dose escalation, about 20 had hepatocellular carcinoma, some 15 had melanoma, 9 had renal cell carcinoma and 9 had head and neck cancer. The monotherapy dose-escalation portion (N ≈ 50 patients) of the phase I ivuxolimab trial is reported in the paper. The purpose of peripheral TCRbeta sequencing was to test whether ivuxolimab changed TCR sequence diversity and led to clonal T-cell expansion. Intravenous ivuxolimab was administered to patients every 2 weeks at six dose levels: 0.01, 0.1, 0.3, 1.5, 3 and 10 mg/kg. Prior anti-PD-1, anti-PD-L1 or anti-CTLA-4 therapy was permitted, and 40% of dose-escalation patients had received checkpoint inhibitors. The dose-escalation cohort was around 84% male with a mean age of approximately 60 years, ranging from about 23 to 85.

V ends up 1 base short and J 7 bases short, with an unmatched junction base count of 1. The CDR3 runs 13 residues from the cysteine to the phenylalanine. Of all the DNA, just the CDR3 is kept, 39 bases in frame from base 1. In the germline V gene, CDR1 corresponds to MNHEY and CDR2 to SVGAGI. Genomic DNA was extracted from sorted cells for sequencing of the TCRbeta CDR3 region. The immunoSEQ Assay was used to sequence the TCRbeta CDR3 regions. TCRdb's version of the immuneACCESS table is confined to in-frame rearrangements and falls short of the full clone set. An unresolved V gene accounts for under half of the shortfall where checked; the remainder is of unknown origin. This sample gives approximately 78,000 clones in total; approximately 90% of them show up just once. Together, the top ten hold around 0.98% of the sample. Study-wide conclusions, independent of this receptor: The antigen specificity of the peripheral T cells that underwent clonal expansion was not determined. After ivuxolimab, CD8+ T cells had more expanded clones than CD4+ T cells on average. In the 0.1-3.0 mg/kg groups, partial responders had among the lowest normalized peripheral clonal expansion, particularly in CD8+ T cells. At doses of 0.1 to 3.0 mg/kg, clonal expansion of both CD4+ and CD8+ blood T cells was observed from baseline to week 6. Low levels of normalized T-cell clonal expansion were also seen in some patients who did not respond.

The sequenced sample was CD4+ or CD8+ T cells sorted from blood, obtained in a trial of the OX40 agonist ivuxolimab. In this chain, TRBV6-5 is recombined with TRBJ2-1; TRBD1 fits 7 bases in the junction. The TCR was taken from an adult with an advanced solid tumor such as melanoma, head and neck, liver or kidney cancer. Here the CDR3 is given as CASSYWTGNEQFF. Read as DNA, the sequence is TGTGCCAGCAGTTACTGGACAGGAAATGAGCAGTTCTTC.